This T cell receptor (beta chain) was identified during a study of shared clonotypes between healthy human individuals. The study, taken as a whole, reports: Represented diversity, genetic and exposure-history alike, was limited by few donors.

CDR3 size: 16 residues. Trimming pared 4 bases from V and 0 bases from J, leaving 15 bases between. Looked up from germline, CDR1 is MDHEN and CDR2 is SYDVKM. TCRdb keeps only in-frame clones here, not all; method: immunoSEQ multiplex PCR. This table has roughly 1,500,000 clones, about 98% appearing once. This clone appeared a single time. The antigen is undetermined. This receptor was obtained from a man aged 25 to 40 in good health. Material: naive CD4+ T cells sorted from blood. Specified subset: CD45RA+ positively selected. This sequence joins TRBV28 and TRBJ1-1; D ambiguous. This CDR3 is CASSSPEKPMNTEAFF. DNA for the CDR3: TGTGCCAGCAGTTCCCCTGAGAAACCTATGAACACTGAAGCTTTCTTT.